The 21 T cell receptor beta chains below come from one sample, sequenced in a study of post-analysis software for immune sequencing data. Overall study findings and caveats: Comparison of patients with controls showed roughly five TRBV segments more frequent in patients, TRBV5-6, TRBV5-1 and TRBV20-1 among them.

These receptors' antigens are unknown. Unique molecular identifiers had been added to the TCR beta cDNA libraries. Each CDR3 protein is one row after TCRdb ran MiXCR on the PCR reads. The sample shows over 250,000 distinct CDR3 sequences, 36% of them seen only once. The sample was blood. The receptors stem from a girl aged 5-17 years with multiple sclerosis.

The rearrangement uses TRBV4-2 and TRBJ1-6; D not resolved. This CDR3 comprises 16 residues. Trimming stripped 0 bases from V and 13 bases from J, with 19 bases between. The germline gives CDR1 LGHNA, CDR2 YNFKEQ. CDR3 DNA sequence: TGTGCCAGCAGCCAAGATTTCCCCCCCGAACAGAATCCCCTCCACTTT. Protein: CASSQDFPPEQNPLHF.

Concerning this clonotype itself: A much larger clone lies one base from this, so it may be a read error. Because it lacks the conserved phenylalanine or tryptophan at the end, this CDR3 is likely a read error. It is unclear where the CDR3 begins or ends on the DNA, so no DNA is shown, and the CDR3 is as TCRdb lists it. The rearrangement links TRBV6-6 to TRBJ1-2; the table's D call, TRBD1, has no DNA check behind it. The V gene's germline CDR1 is MNHNY and CDR2 SVGAGI (reference sequence). Including both end residues, the CDR3 is 11 amino acids long. CDR3 sequence reads: CATRGNYGYTC.

The gene calls are TRBV7-3 and TRBJ2-3; TRBD2 might be the D (6 bases). The V gene's germline CDR1 is SGHTA and CDR2 FQGTGA. The ends were cut back, 6 bases at V and 0 bases at J, with 13 bases in the middle. The CDR3 loop spans 15 amino acids. In DNA, the CDR3 is TGTGCCAGCAGTCGGGACTTGACTAGCACAGATACGCAGTATTTT. Protein sequence: CASSRDLTSTDTQYF.

This clonotype occurred many times. V and J are TRBV5-1 and TRBJ1-5, with 7 nucleotides matching TRBD1. Germline V gene lookup returns CDR1 SGHRS and CDR2 YFSETQ. The CDR3 covers 17 residues. V lost 0 bases, J lost 1 base, and 7 bases stayed unmatched. The CDR3 bases are TGCGCCAGCAGCTTGGGGCCGGGACAGAGGAGCAATCAGCCCCAGCATTTT. This sequence encodes CASSLGPGQRSNQPQHF.

The chain recombines TRBV29-1 with TRBJ1-1; D remains ambiguous. V was trimmed by 1 base and J by 4 bases, leaving 19 bases between them. Germline CDR1 reads SQVTM; CDR2 reads ANQGSEA. This CDR3 has 16 amino acids. CDR3 sequence: CSVEAGEGWVGTEAFF. CDR3 coding DNA: TGCAGCGTTGAAGCCGGCGAGGGATGGGTGGGCACTGAAGCTTTCTTT. The variable domain in full, with the rest retrieved from reference TRBV29-1 and TRBJ1-1, is SAVISQKPSRDICQRGTSLTIQCQVDSQVTMMFWYRQQPGQSLTLIATANQGSEATYESGFVIDKFPISRPNLTFSTLTVSNMSPEDSSIYLCSVEAGEGWVGTEAFFGQGTRLTVV.

This clonotype was found many times. Sequence at one end of the junction differs from germline and may be a read error. DNA for the CDR3: TGTGCCAGCCGCTTCGGGAGGGGAGAGACCCAGTACTTC. Amino acid sequence: CASRFGRGETQYF. The chain joins TRBV7-9 to TRBJ2-5, with 8 bases lining up with TRBD2. CDR1 and CDR2 from the germline V gene are SEHNR and FQNEAQ (reference sequence). The CDR3 contains 13 residues. The full variable domain, its missing parts supplied by reference TRBV7-9 and TRBJ2-5, is DTGVSQNPRHKITKRGQNVTFRCDPISEHNRLYWYRQTLGQGPEFLTYFQNEAQLEKSRLLSDRFSAERPKGSFSTLEIQRTEQGDSAMYLCASRFGRGETQYFGPGTRLLVL.

The gene calls are TRBV7-8 and TRBJ2-7; D remains unclear. CDR1 SGHVS and CDR2 FQNEAQ come from the germline V gene. Trimming shortened V by 0 bases and J by 6 bases, and 12 bases separated the two germline ends. The CDR3 contains 14 residues. The CDR3 nucleotides are TGTGCCAGCAGCTTAGCATCCGGAGCTAGCGAGCAGTACTTC. Protein product: CASSLASGASEQYF.

This clonotype came up a few times. V gene TRBV19 combines with J gene TRBJ2-3; D unclear. Germline V gene lookup returns CDR1 LNHDA and CDR2 SQIVND (reference sequence). The CDR3 totals 14 residues. Trimming pared 5 bases from V and 3 bases from J, leaving 12 bases between. CDR3 sequence (DNA): TGTGCCAGTAGTCTCACACGTACGACAGATACGCAGTATTTT. This translates into CASSLTRTTDTQYF.

CDR3: CALGGQGNTDTQYF. In DNA, the CDR3 is TGTGCCCTCGGCGGACAGGGAAACACAGATACGCAGTATTTT. The chain uses TRBV10-3 and TRBJ2-3; 8 nucleotides match TRBD1. J lost 2 bases, V lost 11 bases, and 9 bases had no gene match. Per germline, CDR1 ENHRY and CDR2 SYGVKD. The CDR3 covers 14 residues.

This clonotype was observed many times. The genes are TRBV2 and TRBJ2-5; either TRBD1 or TRBD2 may supply D (5 bases each). V was trimmed by 8 bases and J by 1 base, leaving 17 bases between them. CDR1 SNHLY and CDR2 FYNNEI come from the germline V gene. This CDR3 has 15 amino acids. This CDR3 is CASRRSEGTQETQYF. The DNA for the CDR3 is TGTGCCAGCCGTCGTAGCGAGGGGACCCAAGAGACCCAGTACTTC.

This clonotype was detected many times. The J gene is TRBJ2-7, the V gene TRBV6-1, with TRBD2 matching 11 bases. V lost 1 base and J lost 1; bases outside the gene matches: 6. The CDR3 covers 17 residues. Looked up from germline, CDR1 is MNHNS and CDR2 is SASEGT. CDR3 amino acids: CASSEGRLAGTSYEQYF. CDR3 sequence (DNA): TGTGCCAGCAGTGAAGGGAGACTAGCGGGAACTTCCTACGAGCAGTACTTC.

This clonotype occurred a few times. The germline gene is not matched at one end of the junction; a read error may be the cause. The chain links TRBV7-2 to TRBJ1-2; unclear D gene. The CDR3 covers 13 residues. Germline CDR1 SGHTA, CDR2 FQGNSA. The CDR3: CVSSLDVDYGYTF. The CDR3 DNA follows: TGTGTCAGCAGCTTAGACGTGGACTATGGCTACACCTTC.

This clonotype was recorded at least ten times. The V call is TRBV7-9, the J call TRBJ2-3; D possibly uses TRBD1 or TRBD2 (5 bases each). Germline V CDR1 and CDR2: SEHNR, FQNEAQ (reference sequence). There are 12 residues in the CDR3. V shed 5 bases and J shed 11 bases, with 14 bases lying between them. CDR3 bases: TGTGCCAGCAGCATGGGGACCTCCGGGCAGTATTTT. Translation gives CASSMGTSGQYF.

The V gene is TRBV12-3 or TRBV12-4, the J gene TRBJ2-2; TRBD1 agrees at 9 bases. With V trimmed by 1 base and J by 0 bases, 0 bases remained unmatched. The CDR3 covers 16 residues. In DNA, the CDR3 is TGTGCCAGCAGTTTAGGGGACAGGGCGAACACCGGGGAGCTGTTTTTT. Translated, it gives CASSLGDRANTGELFF.

The chain recombines TRBV18 with TRBJ2-7; 10 nucleotides match TRBD2. Germline CDR1 reads KGHSH; CDR2 reads LQKENI. The CDR3 has 18 residues. Trimming took 3 bases from V and 0 from J; bases not matched to a gene: 11. The DNA of the CDR3 is TGTGCCAGCTCACCTGCCGGGACTAGCGCTCTGTACTCCTACGAGCAGTACTTC. Its protein is CASSPAGTSALYSYEQYF.

This clonotype occurred many times. This chain links TRBV3-1 with TRBJ2-1; 12 bases are shared with TRBD2. The CDR3 length is 15 residues. Losses at the gene ends were 5 bases for V and 8 bases for J; bases not matched to a gene: 7. From germline, CDR1 is LGHDT and CDR2 YNNKEL (reference sequence). The CDR3, as DNA: TGTGCCAGCAGCTTGACTAGCGGGAGTATCGATGAGCAGTTCTTC. Translated, it gives CASSLTSGSIDEQFF.

This clonotype was found many times. The V call is TRBV20-1, the J call TRBJ1-2; 9 nucleotides agree with TRBD1. V lost 4 bases and J lost 7; bases outside the gene matches: 7. This CDR3 contains 13 residues. Per the germline V gene, CDR1 is DFQATT and CDR2 is SNEGSKA (reference sequence). The CDR3 protein is CSATFTGGSGYTF. In DNA, the CDR3 is TGCAGTGCTACCTTCACAGGGGGCTCTGGCTACACCTTC.

Notes on this clonotype: Likely a read error: the CDR3 ends without its conserved phenylalanine or tryptophan. This rearrangement joins TRBV4-2 to TRBJ2-7; D may be TRBD1 or TRBD2 (5 bases each). V was cut by 1 base and J by 0 bases, with 13 bases left in between. This CDR3 has 16 amino acids. The germline V gene has CDR1 LGHNA and CDR2 YNFKEQ. The CDR3 DNA is TGTGCCAGCAGCCAAGGGGACGGGTTTAGCTCCTACGAGCAGTACTTG. Its protein is CASSQGDGFSSYEQYL.

This clonotype has a count of ten or more. The genes are TRBV5-1 and TRBJ2-1, with D perhaps matching TRBD1 (6 bases). Germline lookup yields CDR1 SGHRS and CDR2 YFSETQ. The CDR3 length is 15 residues. The V and J ends lost 3 bases and 5 bases respectively, with 15 bases between them. CDR3 region: CASSSGQLQNNEQFF. CDR3 bases: TGCGCCAGCAGCTCGGGACAACTACAGAACAATGAGCAGTTCTTC.

This clonotype was found many times. The chain has TRBV7-8 and TRBJ2-5; 9 bases agree with TRBD2. This CDR3 has 15 residues. Looked up from germline, CDR1 is SGHVS and CDR2 is FQNEAQ. The trim removed 5 bases at V and 2 bases at J, leaving 6 bases unmatched. The CDR3 sequence is CASSPLAGVQETQYF. In nucleotides, the CDR3 is TGTGCCAGCAGCCCACTAGCGGGCGTTCAAGAGACCCAGTACTTC.

This clonotype appeared many times. The junction differs from germline at one of its ends, possibly a read error. This sequence joins TRBV11-2 and TRBJ2-3; 10 bases align to TRBD2. The CDR3 covers 13 residues. Looked up from germline, CDR1 is SGHAT and CDR2 is FQNNGV. CDR3 amino acids: CASESGGGSTQYF. CDR3 DNA: TGCGCCAGCGAAAGCGGGGGGGGCTCGACGCAGTATTTT.